A selection of T cell receptor beta chains follows, all from one sample in a study of shared clonotypes between healthy human individuals. Data came from immunoSEQ multiplex PCR; TCRdb stores just in-frame clones and leaves some out. The data show 2 million to 2.5 million clones, under 97% seen once. The sample taken for sequencing was naive CD4+ T cells sorted from blood. These receptors were taken from a man aged 18 to 29 in good health. The CDR3 runs from the conserved cysteine through the conserved F or W. The D gene is left open where the match is weak. Some rows mark clone size as missing; the rest say once, few, many or name a class of expanded clone.

>TRBJ2-2|NA|TRBD1|TRBV5-4
CASSLGQPLTGELFF
>TRBJ2-7|NA|NA|TRBV7-9
CASSRSSYEQYF
>TRBJ2-7|NA|NA|TRBV15
CATSRGRGLSYEQYF
>TRBJ2-1|NA|TRBD2|TRBV19
CASSASGGAYNEQFF
>TRBJ1-2|NA|TRBD1|TRBV2
CASRDRGLGYTF
>TRBJ1-3|NA|TRBD1|TRBV10-3
CAIRASGTGSSGNTIYF
>TRBJ2-5|NA|NA|TRBV6-1
CASSDRATQETQYF
>TRBJ2-3|NA|NA|TRBV6-5
CASGGGTDTQYF
>TRBJ2-1|NA|NA|TRBV19
CASSILDGYNEQFF
>TRBJ1-2|NA|TRBD1|TRBV28
CASSSDRAGGYGYTF
>TRBJ2-7|NA|NA|TRBV6-6
CASSSNLYEQYF
>TRBJ2-3|NA|TRBD2|TRBV4-1
CASSQGQIAGGFTDTQYF
>TRBJ1-2|NA|TRBD1|TRBV19
CASSTHGGGQGDYGYTF
>TRBJ1-6|NA|NA|TRBV28
CASSSPGHSTYNSPLHF
>TRBJ1-2|once|TRBD1|TRBV6-1
CASTRAGGNYGYTF
>TRBJ2-1|NA|NA|TRBV23-1
CASSQSGQSNEQFF
>TRBJ2-7|once|NA|TRBV2
CASRFQSYEQYF
>TRBJ1-3|NA|TRBD1|TRBV7-2
CASSPATGAGNTIYF
>TRBJ2-7|NA|NA|TRBV5-1
CASSLAAGYEQYF
>TRBJ2-3|NA|TRBD2|TRBV5-4
CASSGQTSGITDTQYF
>TRBJ2-7|NA|NA|TRBV5-1
CASSSAGMGYEQYF
>TRBJ1-6|few|NA|TRBV18
CASSWDLENSPLHF
>TRBJ2-2|NA|NA|TRBV6-1
CASSGILGPGELFF
>TRBJ2-1|NA|NA|TRBV12-5
CASALLGNEQFF
>TRBJ2-5|once|TRBD2|TRBV28
CASSSLADGETQYF
>TRBJ2-5|NA|TRBD2|TRBV5-4
CASSPTTSDGETQYF
>TRBJ2-7|NA|TRBD2|TRBV7-9
CASSLAGTSGIISEQYF
>TRBJ2-7|NA|TRBD1|TRBV18
CASSPYGGGQGIYEQYF
>TRBJ1-6|NA|NA|TRBV7-3
CASSLNGSPLHF
>TRBJ2-3|NA|NA|TRBV5-1
CASRFRVLTDTQYF
>TRBJ2-4|NA|NA|TRBV28
CASSSEGLYGYIQYF
>TRBJ2-7|NA|NA|TRBV6-5
CASNRGQSSYEQYF
>TRBJ2-2|NA|NA|TRBV9
CASRPEHGELFF
>TRBJ1-1|NA|NA|TRBV30
CAWSPPSREAFF
>TRBJ2-2|NA|NA|TRBV27
CASSLFVGVHGELFF
>TRBJ2-7|NA|NA|TRBV14
CASSSGEYEQYF
>TRBJ2-5|NA|NA|TRBV29-1
CSMRGAGQETQYF
>TRBJ2-7|NA|TRBD2|TRBV7-7
CASSLKASGELSGGYEQYF